This paragraph reports one TCR beta chain. Its specificity is not known. With 60 Vbeta and 13 Jbeta primers, the PCR was carried out. Data came from immunoSEQ multiplex PCR; TCRdb stores just in-frame clones and leaves some out. The sample consists of some 130,000 clones, around 77% of them appearing once. Germline CDR1 reads SGHRS; CDR2 reads YFSETQ. This CDR3 is 15 amino acids long. Trimming took 3 bases from V and 4 from J; bases not matched to a gene: 3. This record comes from a study of cytomegalovirus exposure and HLA in healthy donors. Study-wide results and caveats: In a later analysis, the majority of CMV-associated beta chains seemingly showed HLA restriction. A link between a missense DCLRE1C variant and TCR beta V- and J-gene trimming emerged from a later analysis.

This sequence originates from a man aged 25-45 years in good health and CMV-seronegative. Input material: PBMCs. The rearrangement links TRBV5-1 to TRBJ2-1, with 11 bases aligning to TRBD2. As DNA, the CDR3 is TGCGCCAGCAGCTGGCGACTAGCGGGGTACAATGAGCAGTTCTTC. This codes for CASSWRLAGYNEQFF.